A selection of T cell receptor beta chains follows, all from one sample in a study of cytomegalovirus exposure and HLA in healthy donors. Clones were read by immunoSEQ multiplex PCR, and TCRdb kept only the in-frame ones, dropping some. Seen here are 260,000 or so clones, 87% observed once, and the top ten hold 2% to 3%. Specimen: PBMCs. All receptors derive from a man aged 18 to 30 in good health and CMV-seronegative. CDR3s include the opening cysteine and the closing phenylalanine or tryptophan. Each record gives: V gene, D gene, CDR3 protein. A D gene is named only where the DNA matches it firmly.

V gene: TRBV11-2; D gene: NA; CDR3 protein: CASSLTYEQYF
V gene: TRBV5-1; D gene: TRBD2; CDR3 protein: CASSLPSGAYNEQFF
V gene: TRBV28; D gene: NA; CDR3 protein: CASRPRPNEGTGNTIYF
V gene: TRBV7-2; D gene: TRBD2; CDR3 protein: CASSLTSSGSYEQYF
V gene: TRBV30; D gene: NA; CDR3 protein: CAWSVLIGALSYEQYF
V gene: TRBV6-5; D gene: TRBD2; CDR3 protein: CASSEGLANEQFF
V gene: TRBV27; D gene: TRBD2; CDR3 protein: CASSLSFPPGGEETQYF
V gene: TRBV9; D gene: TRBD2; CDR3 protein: CASSPPYAGGPSEQFF
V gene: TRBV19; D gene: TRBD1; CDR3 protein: CATSGTGKNTGELFF
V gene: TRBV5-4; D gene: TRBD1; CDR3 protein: CASSLRDRAHEQYF
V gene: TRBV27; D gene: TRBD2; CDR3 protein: CASSSLFETSGRHYEQYF
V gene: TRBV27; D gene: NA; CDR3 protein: CASSFSGSSGNTIYF
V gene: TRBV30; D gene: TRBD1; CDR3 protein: CAWSVQGTDTQYF
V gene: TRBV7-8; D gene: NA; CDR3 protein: CASSLLATTANYGYTF
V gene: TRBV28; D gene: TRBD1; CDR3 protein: CASSFSGGLGSYNSPLHF
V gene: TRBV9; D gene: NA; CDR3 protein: CASTGPNTGELFF
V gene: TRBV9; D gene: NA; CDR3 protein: CASSEITNYYEQYF
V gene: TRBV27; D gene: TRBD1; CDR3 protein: CASSGTGEGGLFF
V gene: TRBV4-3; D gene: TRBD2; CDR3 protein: CASSQNSGGGKETQYF
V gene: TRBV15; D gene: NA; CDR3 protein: CATSRGAEEQYF
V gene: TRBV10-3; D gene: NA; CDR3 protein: CAIGRGKDEQFF
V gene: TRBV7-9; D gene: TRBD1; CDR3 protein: CASSDRDSYSNQPQHF
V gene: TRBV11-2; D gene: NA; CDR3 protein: CASSLLEALEQYF
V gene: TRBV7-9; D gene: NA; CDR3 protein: CASSDWSGYEQYF
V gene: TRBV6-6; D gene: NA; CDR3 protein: CASSPYFDQPQHF
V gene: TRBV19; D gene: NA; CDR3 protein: CASSTYEMRGSSYNEQFF
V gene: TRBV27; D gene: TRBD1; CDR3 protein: CASSLLGQGARETQYF
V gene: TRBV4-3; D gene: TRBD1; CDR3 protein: CASSQGPGQGSMNTEAFF
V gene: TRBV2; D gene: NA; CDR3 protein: CASSVRLDTDTQYF
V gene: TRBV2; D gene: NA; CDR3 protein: CASNLAGADQPQHF
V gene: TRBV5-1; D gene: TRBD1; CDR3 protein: CASSLVQGAPWEQYF
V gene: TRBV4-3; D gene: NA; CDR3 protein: CASSPLDSPNYGYTF
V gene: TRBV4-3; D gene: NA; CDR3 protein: CASSQALTGYNSPLHF
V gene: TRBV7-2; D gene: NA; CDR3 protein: CASSLGVSAYNEQFF
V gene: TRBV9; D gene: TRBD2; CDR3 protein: CASSGLAGVGEQFF